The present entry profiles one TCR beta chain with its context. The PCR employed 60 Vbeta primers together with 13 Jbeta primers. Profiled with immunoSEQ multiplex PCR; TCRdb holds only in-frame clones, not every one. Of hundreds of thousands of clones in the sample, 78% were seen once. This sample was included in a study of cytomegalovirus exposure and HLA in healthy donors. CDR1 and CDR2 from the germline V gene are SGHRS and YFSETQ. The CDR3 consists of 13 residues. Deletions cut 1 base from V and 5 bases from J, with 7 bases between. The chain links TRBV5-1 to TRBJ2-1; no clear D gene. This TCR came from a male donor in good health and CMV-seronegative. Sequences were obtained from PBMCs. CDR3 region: CASSLYGDNEQFF. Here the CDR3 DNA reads TGCGCCAGCAGCTTGTACGGAGACAATGAGCAGTTCTTC.